The rows below give T cell receptor beta chains drawn from one sample of a study of post-analysis software for immune sequencing data. MiXCR, applied by TCRdb to the PCR reads, yields one record per CDR3 protein. The sample holds 750,000 to 950,000 distinct CDR3 sequences, roughly 50% seen once. The sequenced sample was blood. These receptors were obtained from a girl aged 10 to 17 with multiple sclerosis. CDR3s include the opening cysteine and the closing phenylalanine or tryptophan. A D gene is named only where the DNA matches it firmly. Not every row has a clone size; where given, it reads once, few, many or a size class.

j_call: TRBJ2-5; v_call: TRBV7-9; d_call: TRBD1; clone_size: -; cdr3_nt: TGTGCCAGCAGCTTGGGGACAGGGGGTAATGAGGAGACCCAGTACTTC; cdr3_aa: CASSLGTGGNEETQYF
j_call: TRBJ2-7; v_call: TRBV3-1; d_call: -; clone_size: -; cdr3_nt: TGTGCCAGCAGCCAAGCGCGGATCCACTACGAGCAGTACTTC; cdr3_aa: CASSQARIHYEQYF
j_call: TRBJ2-7; v_call: TRBV6-5; d_call: TRBD2; clone_size: few; cdr3_nt: TGTGCCAGCAGTTACTCCATTTTCGGGACTAGCGGGGGCTACGAGCAGTACTTC; cdr3_aa: CASSYSIFGTSGGYEQYF
j_call: TRBJ2-3; v_call: TRBV7-9; d_call: TRBD2; clone_size: few; cdr3_nt: TGTGCCAGCAGCTTAACTAGCGGGTTCCTACCACGAAACACAGATACGCAGTATTTT; cdr3_aa: CASSLTSGFLPRNTDTQYF
j_call: TRBJ2-7; v_call: TRBV20-1; d_call: -; clone_size: few; cdr3_nt: TGCAGTGCTAGCGGGGGAAGGGGACACTACGAGCAGTACTTC; cdr3_aa: CSASGGRGHYEQYF
j_call: TRBJ2-1; v_call: TRBV20-1; d_call: -; clone_size: -; cdr3_nt: TGCAGTGCCAGCCCATCATTAGACAGGAGCTCCTACAATGAGCAGTTCTTC; cdr3_aa: CSASPSLDRSSYNEQFF
j_call: TRBJ1-5; v_call: TRBV20-1; d_call: TRBD1; clone_size: few; cdr3_nt: TGCAGTGCCCCGACAGGGGGCTCAAATCAGCCCCAGCATTTT; cdr3_aa: CSAPTGGSNQPQHF
j_call: TRBJ2-1; v_call: TRBV18; d_call: -; clone_size: once; cdr3_nt: TGTGCCAGCTCACCACCCCCTCTTGGTCATGAGCAGTTCTTC; cdr3_aa: CASSPPPLGHEQFF
j_call: TRBJ2-7; v_call: TRBV20-1; d_call: -; clone_size: -; cdr3_nt: TGCAGTGCTCGCCGGGGTCAGATCCTTAGACCCTACGAGCAGTACTTC; cdr3_aa: CSARRGQILRPYEQYF
j_call: TRBJ2-7; v_call: TRBV9; d_call: TRBD1; clone_size: -; cdr3_nt: TGTGCCAGCAGCGAAATTTCCGGACAGGTAAACTACGAGCAGTACTTC; cdr3_aa: CASSEISGQVNYEQYF
j_call: TRBJ1-6; v_call: TRBV7-2; d_call: TRBD1; clone_size: -; cdr3_nt: TGTGCCAGCAGCTGGAAGGGACAGGGGGCCTCACCCCTCCACTTT; cdr3_aa: CASSWKGQGASPLHF
j_call: TRBJ2-4; v_call: TRBV12-5; d_call: -; clone_size: once; cdr3_nt: TGTGCTAGTGGTTTGGGCCAACGCTCTGACATTCAGTACTTC; cdr3_aa: CASGLGQRSDIQYF
j_call: TRBJ2-7; v_call: TRBV10-2; d_call: -; clone_size: few; cdr3_nt: TGCGCCAGCAGAGAACTAGATCTCAACGAGCAGTACTTC; cdr3_aa: CASRELDLNEQYF
j_call: TRBJ2-7; v_call: TRBV29-1; d_call: -; clone_size: many; cdr3_nt: TGCAGCGTTGGGAGGCTTACGTCAGAGCAGTACTTC; cdr3_aa: CSVGRLTSEQYF
j_call: TRBJ2-5; v_call: TRBV20-1; d_call: TRBD2; clone_size: few; cdr3_nt: TGCAGTGCTGAATCGGTAGTAGAGCGGGGGGGAACCCAGTACTTC; cdr3_aa: CSAESVVERGGTQYF
j_call: TRBJ1-5; v_call: TRBV20-1; d_call: -; clone_size: -; cdr3_nt: TGCAGTGCTAGCCGGACAGTCGATCAGCCCCAGCATTTT; cdr3_aa: CSASRTVDQPQHF
j_call: TRBJ1-2; v_call: TRBV6-5; d_call: TRBD1; clone_size: -; cdr3_nt: TGTGCCAGCAGGGGGACAGTTGGGCCTGGCTACACCTTC; cdr3_aa: CASRGTVGPGYTF
j_call: TRBJ1-1; v_call: TRBV4-1; d_call: TRBD1; clone_size: few; cdr3_nt: TGCGCCAGCAGCCAAGTGGACAGGCCGAACACTGAAGCTTTCTTT; cdr3_aa: CASSQVDRPNTEAFF
j_call: TRBJ2-5; v_call: TRBV5-5; d_call: TRBD2; clone_size: -; cdr3_nt: TGTGCCAGCAGCTTGCCGGGACTAGCGGGAGGGGAGACCCAGTACTTC; cdr3_aa: CASSLPGLAGGETQYF
j_call: TRBJ2-1; v_call: TRBV20-1; d_call: TRBD1; clone_size: -; cdr3_nt: TGCAGTGCTATAAGACAGGGTTCCTACAATGAGCAGTTCTTC; cdr3_aa: CSAIRQGSYNEQFF
j_call: TRBJ2-5; v_call: TRBV5-1; d_call: TRBD1; clone_size: -; cdr3_nt: TGCGCCAGCAGCTCACGGGACAGGGATTTTATAGAGACCCAGTACTTC; cdr3_aa: CASSSRDRDFIETQYF
j_call: TRBJ2-7; v_call: TRBV3-1; d_call: TRBD2; clone_size: -; cdr3_nt: TGTGCCAGCAGCCGCATCGGGACTAGCGTTTACGAGCAGTACTTC; cdr3_aa: CASSRIGTSVYEQYF
j_call: TRBJ2-5; v_call: TRBV24-1; d_call: -; clone_size: -; cdr3_nt: TGTGCCACCAGTGAAAGGCGGGGAGAGACCCAGTACTTC; cdr3_aa: CATSERRGETQYF
j_call: TRBJ2-5; v_call: TRBV20-1; d_call: -; clone_size: -; cdr3_nt: TGCAGTGCGATCCGGTCGGATGTGACCCAGTACTTC; cdr3_aa: CSAIRSDVTQYF
j_call: TRBJ2-7; v_call: TRBV5-1; d_call: -; clone_size: -; cdr3_nt: TGCGCCAGCAGCTTGGCCGGTTACGGGGGCTACGAGCAGTACTTC; cdr3_aa: CASSLAGYGGYEQYF
j_call: TRBJ2-1; v_call: TRBV7-3; d_call: TRBD2; clone_size: -; cdr3_nt: TGTGCCAGCAGACCTAGCGGGGGGACGAGCTCCTACAATGAGCAGTTCTTC; cdr3_aa: CASRPSGGTSSYNEQFF
j_call: TRBJ2-2; v_call: TRBV12-3/TRBV12-4; d_call: -; clone_size: few; cdr3_nt: TGTGCCAGCAGTTTCAGGGATCGCACCGGGGAGCTGTTTTTT; cdr3_aa: CASSFRDRTGELFF
j_call: TRBJ1-1; v_call: TRBV6-4; d_call: -; clone_size: -; cdr3_nt: TGTGCCAGCAGTCCACAGGGAACGAGCACTGAAGCTTTCTTT; cdr3_aa: CASSPQGTSTEAFF
j_call: TRBJ2-3; v_call: TRBV12-3/TRBV12-4; d_call: -; clone_size: -; cdr3_nt: TGTGCCAGCAGGGGGGCCCCAGATACGCAGTATTTT; cdr3_aa: CASRGAPDTQYF
j_call: TRBJ2-3; v_call: TRBV5-1; d_call: -; clone_size: -; cdr3_nt: TGCGCCAGCAGCTTGGGTCGCGGTCTGGGCACAGATACGCAGTATTTT; cdr3_aa: CASSLGRGLGTDTQYF
j_call: TRBJ2-7; v_call: TRBV12-5; d_call: -; clone_size: -; cdr3_nt: TGTGCTAGCGCTCCGGGACTTCCATACGAGCAGTACTTC; cdr3_aa: CASAPGLPYEQYF
j_call: TRBJ2-3; v_call: TRBV29-1; d_call: -; clone_size: -; cdr3_nt: TGCAGCGTCCATTCGCGACAGGTAGATACGCAGTATTTT; cdr3_aa: CSVHSRQVDTQYF
j_call: TRBJ2-5; v_call: TRBV20-1; d_call: -; clone_size: -; cdr3_nt: TGCAGTGCTAGAGATCTCACCGGCAAATTTGGGTTACAAGAGACCCAGTACTTC; cdr3_aa: CSARDLTGKFGLQETQYF
j_call: TRBJ2-4; v_call: TRBV6-6; d_call: -; clone_size: -; cdr3_nt: TGTGCCAGCAGTTACCTATTAAGAGCACAGGAGAAAAACATTCAGTACTTC; cdr3_aa: CASSYLLRAQEKNIQYF
j_call: TRBJ2-3; v_call: TRBV29-1; d_call: -; clone_size: few; cdr3_nt: TGCAGCGTGGATGGGGGGACAGATACGCAGTATTTT; cdr3_aa: CSVDGGTDTQYF
j_call: TRBJ2-7; v_call: TRBV9; d_call: -; clone_size: -; cdr3_nt: TGTGCCAGCAGCGGAGAACTTACAGGGCCCTACGAGCAGTACTTC; cdr3_aa: CASSGELTGPYEQYF
j_call: TRBJ1-1; v_call: TRBV7-2; d_call: TRBD1; clone_size: -; cdr3_nt: TGTGCCAGCAGCTTAGTCGGGACAGGGAAGAACACTGAAGCTTTCTTT; cdr3_aa: CASSLVGTGKNTEAFF
j_call: TRBJ2-1; v_call: TRBV18; d_call: -; clone_size: -; cdr3_nt: TGTGCCAGCTCACCAGAGGTCGGGGGCCCATCCTACAATGAGCAGTTCTTC; cdr3_aa: CASSPEVGGPSYNEQFF
j_call: TRBJ1-5; v_call: TRBV3-1; d_call: -; clone_size: -; cdr3_nt: TGTGCCAGCAGCCAAGTACAGGGCGCTCAGCCCCAGCATTTT; cdr3_aa: CASSQVQGAQPQHF
j_call: TRBJ2-3; v_call: TRBV14; d_call: -; clone_size: few; cdr3_nt: TGTGCCAGCAGCCAAGAAGTAACCAGACCAGATACGCAGTATTTT; cdr3_aa: CASSQEVTRPDTQYF
j_call: TRBJ2-7; v_call: TRBV6-5; d_call: -; clone_size: -; cdr3_nt: TGTGCCAGCAGTTACTTCGGGGGTTTTACCTACGAGCAGTACTTC; cdr3_aa: CASSYFGGFTYEQYF
j_call: TRBJ1-1; v_call: TRBV29-1; d_call: TRBD1; clone_size: -; cdr3_nt: TGCAGCGTTGAAGGACAGGGTAAGGGGTTGAACACTGAAGCTTTCTTT; cdr3_aa: CSVEGQGKGLNTEAFF
j_call: TRBJ2-1; v_call: TRBV6-5; d_call: TRBD2; clone_size: -; cdr3_nt: TGTGCCAGCAGTTACGCGGTGACTAGCGGGAGTGATGAGCAGTTCTTC; cdr3_aa: CASSYAVTSGSDEQFF
j_call: TRBJ1-1; v_call: TRBV12-3/TRBV12-4; d_call: -; clone_size: -; cdr3_nt: TGTGCCAGCAGTTCTGGCCCAGAAGCTTTCTTT; cdr3_aa: CASSSGPEAFF
j_call: TRBJ1-1; v_call: TRBV12-3/TRBV12-4; d_call: -; clone_size: -; cdr3_nt: TGTGCCAGCAGTTTCAGGCCAAACACTGAAGCTTTCTTT; cdr3_aa: CASSFRPNTEAFF
j_call: TRBJ2-7; v_call: TRBV29-1; d_call: TRBD1; clone_size: few; cdr3_nt: TGCAGCGTTCTTGAGACAGGGTCCCACGAGCAGTACTTC; cdr3_aa: CSVLETGSHEQYF
j_call: TRBJ1-2; v_call: TRBV20-1; d_call: TRBD1; clone_size: few; cdr3_nt: TGCAGTGCTAGACCAGGGGGCGACTATGGCTACACCTTC; cdr3_aa: CSARPGGDYGYTF
j_call: TRBJ1-1; v_call: TRBV7-2; d_call: TRBD1; clone_size: few; cdr3_nt: TGTGCCAGCAGCTTAGTTGACAGGGAATCTGAAGCTTTCTTT; cdr3_aa: CASSLVDRESEAFF
j_call: TRBJ2-5; v_call: TRBV10-2; d_call: -; clone_size: -; cdr3_nt: TGCGCCAGCAGTGAAATTAGGTCTTGGGGTGCGCAAGAGACCCAGTACTTC; cdr3_aa: CASSEIRSWGAQETQYF
j_call: TRBJ2-5; v_call: TRBV2; d_call: TRBD2; clone_size: -; cdr3_nt: TGTGCCAGCGGCGGGAGGGTAGTCGGAGAGACCCAGTACTTC; cdr3_aa: CASGGRVVGETQYF
j_call: TRBJ2-6; v_call: TRBV29-1; d_call: -; clone_size: -; cdr3_nt: TGCAGCGCTGGTGGGGCCAACGTCCTGACTTTC; cdr3_aa: CSAGGANVLTF
j_call: TRBJ2-7; v_call: TRBV7-8; d_call: -; clone_size: -; cdr3_nt: TGTGCCAGCAGCCCGCGCGGCCAGGCTATCGACGAGCAGTACTTC; cdr3_aa: CASSPRGQAIDEQYF